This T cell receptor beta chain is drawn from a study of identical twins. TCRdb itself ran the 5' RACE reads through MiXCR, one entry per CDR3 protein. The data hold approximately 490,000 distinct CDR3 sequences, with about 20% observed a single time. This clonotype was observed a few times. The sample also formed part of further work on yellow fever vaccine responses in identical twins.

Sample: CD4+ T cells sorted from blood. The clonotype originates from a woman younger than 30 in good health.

This CDR3 reads CASSLVGGLATDEQFF. For the CDR3, the DNA is TGTGCCAGCAGCTTAGTCGGGGGACTAGCTACGGATGAGCAGTTCTTC. This chain uses TRBV7-2 with TRBJ2-1; TRBD2 aligns across 9 bases. Germline CDR1 reads SGHTA; CDR2 reads FQGNSA. CDR3 size: 16 residues. Trimming took 1 base from V and 8 from J; bases not matched to a gene: 9.